The 13 T cell receptor beta chains below were found in one sample sequenced in a study of shared clonotypes between healthy human individuals. Sequencing used immunoSEQ multiplex PCR; TCRdb keeps in-frame clones, though not all of them. Of approximately 2.1 million clones in the sample, more than 85% are singletons; the top ten hold around 0.4%. The sequenced sample was naive CD4+ T cells from PBMCs. Described subset: CD45RA+ positively selected. These receptors were taken from a man between 18 and 29 years old in good health. Some clones in this sample may be carry-over from other donors' samples.

The genes are TRBV6-5 and TRBJ2-7, with 8 bases fitting TRBD2. The CDR3 is made up of 14 amino acids. The ends lost 7 bases at V and 3 bases at J; junction bases unmatched: 8. Germline lookup yields CDR1 MNHEY and CDR2 SVGAGI. The CDR3 loop reads CASNPGGRYYEQYF. CDR3 nucleotide sequence: TGTGCCAGCAACCCAGGCGGGAGGTACTACGAGCAGTACTTC.

The V call is TRBV6-5, the J call TRBJ2-7; tentatively, D is TRBD2 (6 bases). Trimming pared 7 bases from V and 6 bases from J, leaving 22 bases between. Germline V gene data show CDR1 as MNHEY and CDR2 as SVGAGI. There are 15 residues in the CDR3. In DNA, the CDR3 is TGTGCCAGCACTCCAAGTGGGGCGGGGAACGGCGAGCAGTACTTC. Amino acid sequence: CASTPSGAGNGEQYF.

V usage is TRBV9 and J usage is TRBJ1-6; TRBD1 matches 7 bases. J lost 10 bases, V lost 0 bases, and 7 bases had no gene match. CDR3 length equals 15 residues. CDR1 SGDLS and CDR2 YYNGEE come from the germline V gene. The CDR3 nucleotides read TGTGCCAGCAGCGTAGATGAGGGGGCTGGGTCACCCCTCCACTTT. Amino acid sequence: CASSVDEGAGSPLHF.

The chain recombines TRBV29-1 with TRBJ1-1; possible D gene TRBD1, 6 bases. From germline, CDR1 is SQVTM and CDR2 ANQGSEA. The CDR3 has 11 residues. CDR3 nucleotides: TGCTCAGTAAGGGGGGTAGGGGAAGCTTTCTTT. Translating gives CSVRGVGEAFF.

The chain couples TRBV5-1 to TRBJ2-7; 11 positions agree with TRBD2. The CDR3 spans 13 residues. V trimming: 2 bases; J trimming: 7 bases; junction bases outside the gene matches: 2. Germline V CDR1 and CDR2: SGHRS, YFSETQ. This CDR3 is CASSFSGRDEQYF. CDR3 DNA: TGCGCCAGCAGCTTTAGCGGGAGGGATGAGCAGTACTTC.

V and J are TRBV5-1 and TRBJ2-3, with 12 bases that match TRBD2. The CDR3 is 16 residues long. V lost 2 bases, J lost 5 bases, and 6 bases stayed unmatched. Germline loops: CDR1 SGHRS, CDR2 YFSETQ. The CDR3 here is CASSFRLAGVVDTQYF. The CDR3 region has the DNA TGCGCCAGCAGCTTTCGACTAGCGGGAGTGGTAGATACGCAGTATTTT.

The chain carries TRBV7-9 and TRBJ2-3; D call uncertain. Looked up from germline, CDR1 is SEHNR and CDR2 is FQNEAQ (reference sequence). This CDR3 spans 15 amino acids. Trimming stripped 5 bases from V and 5 bases from J, with 17 bases between. CDR3 loop: CASSPYRPEGDTQYF. In DNA form, the CDR3 reads TGTGCCAGCAGCCCCTATCGCCCAGAAGGAGATACGCAGTATTTT.

V is TRBV29-1 and J is TRBJ2-5, with unresolved D. CDR1 SQVTM and CDR2 ANQGSEA come from the germline V gene. The CDR3 sequence is 16 residues long. V was cut by 6 bases and J by 3 bases, with 23 bases left in between. Here the CDR3 reads CSVLRDGVGYEETQYF. The DNA for the CDR3 is TGCAGCGTCCTACGAGACGGAGTCGGATATGAAGAGACCCAGTACTTC.

The V gene is TRBV6-6, the J gene TRBJ1-5, with 10 bases matching TRBD1. The trim removed 5 bases at V and 9 bases at J, leaving 10 bases unmatched. The CDR3 totals 15 residues. The germline gives CDR1 MNHNY, CDR2 SVGAGI (reference sequence). Written as DNA, the CDR3 is TGTGCCAGCAGTAACCGGGACAGGGGTCCGCGGCCCCAGCATTTT. Translated: CASSNRDRGPRPQHF.

A remark on this clone: The sample holds other DNA sequences that translate to the same CDR3. This rearrangement joins TRBV7-2 to TRBJ1-2, with unresolved D. V lost 1 base and J 2 bases, leaving 5 bases between the germline ends. This CDR3 spans 13 amino acids. From germline, CDR1 is SGHTA and CDR2 FQGNSA. The CDR3 loop is CASSLERNYGYTF. DNA of the CDR3: TGTGCCAGCAGCTTAGAACGGAACTATGGCTACACCTTC.

The table lists this clone with a count of one. The rearrangement links TRBV6-6 to TRBJ1-1; 8 bases match TRBD1. CDR1 MNHNY and CDR2 SVGAGI come from the germline V gene (reference sequence). The CDR3 has 16 residues. Trimming removed 5 bases from V and 2 bases from J; junction bases left unmatched: 10. The CDR3 sequence: CASSQGQGRGNTEAFF. The CDR3 coding sequence is TGTGCCAGCAGTCAAGGACAGGGAAGGGGCAACACTGAAGCTTTCTTT.

This clone was detected once. The rearrangement links TRBV30 to TRBJ1-2, with a tentative D call TRBD1 (5 bases). CDR3 length: 13 residues. Trimming took off 8 bases at V and 0 bases at J, with 13 bases between the two ends. Germline CDR1 is GTSNPN and CDR2 is SVGIG (reference sequence). The CDR3: CAGGRESNYGYTF. The CDR3 DNA reads as TGTGCCGGGGGGAGGGAATCTAACTATGGCTACACCTTC.

Turning to this clone: The sample has other DNA sequences that encode this CDR3 too. The chain links TRBV2 to TRBJ1-5, with a possible D match to TRBD1 (5 bases). V was shortened by 6 bases and J by 2 bases, with 5 bases between the two germline ends. CDR3 size: 12 residues. Germline CDR1 is SNHLY and CDR2 is FYNNEI. The chain's CDR3 is CASRGGNQPQHF. CDR3 sequence (DNA): TGTGCCAGCAGAGGGGGCAATCAGCCCCAGCATTTT.